This T cell receptor (beta chain) came from a study of T cells in localized non-small cell lung cancer. About this clone: Its antigen is as yet unknown.

V lost 6 bases and J 1 base, leaving 13 bases between the germline ends. Germline V CDR1 and CDR2: MNHEY, SMNVEV (reference sequence). The CDR3 contains 16 residues. Assay used: immunoSEQ multiplex PCR; TCRdb lists only in-frame clones, some missing. The sample holds roughly 16,000 clones, roughly 90% seen once. Study findings and constraints: Sequencing, confined to only one tumor region, leaves heterogeneity possible.

The sample here was peripheral blood, taken before any cancer treatment. The receptor comes from a male donor at least 60 years old with stage II squamous cell lung carcinoma. The gene calls are TRBV27 and TRBJ2-6; a weak D match, TRBD2 (6 bases). CDR3 sequence reads: CASSRGFRSGANVLTF. The CDR3 DNA reads as TGTGCCAGCAGCCGGGGGTTTAGGTCTGGGGCCAACGTCCTGACTTTC.